This T cell receptor (beta chain) was recovered during a study of T cell responses to AZD1222 COVID-19 vaccine. Study outcomes and limitations: Donors skewed white British and female; clonal diversity was possibly underestimated. Samples come after the peak T cell response, not at day 14.

The CDR3 has 13 amino acids. Trimming left V 11 bases short and J 0 bases short, with 13 bases between. Germline CDR1 SGHTA, CDR2 FQGNSA. With regard to this clone: As yet, its antigen is unknown.

Clones were read by immunoSEQ multiplex PCR, and TCRdb kept only the in-frame ones, dropping some. Of some 140,000 clones detected, roughly 88% appear once; the ten largest clones hold around 5%. Doses given second, at about 4 or about 12 weeks, were pooled. The specimen was peripheral blood, collected 28 days after the second AZD1222 dose. V and J are TRBV7-2 and TRBJ1-1, with a tentative D call TRBD1 (5 bases). The receptor was isolated from an adult who received the AZD1222 COVID-19 vaccine. The CDR3 DNA reads TGTGCCGGGACCAAGTCTATGAACACTGAAGCTTTCTTT. Translation: CAGTKSMNTEAFF.